A single sample is the source of the 25 T cell receptor beta chains below, sequenced in a study of shared clonotypes between healthy human individuals. The assay was immunoSEQ multiplex PCR, and TCRdb's table has in-frame clones only and misses some. Among 2 million to 2.5 million clones listed, 80% to 95% were seen once. The material sequenced was naive CD4+ T cells from PBMCs. Subset: CD45RA+ positively selected. These receptors all stem from a man in his late teens or twenties in good health. Some clones in this sample may be carry-over from other donors' samples.

This rearrangement joins TRBV7-9 to TRBJ2-2, with 11 positions matching TRBD2. Germline V gene lookup returns CDR1 SEHNR and CDR2 FQNEAQ (reference sequence). V lost 2 bases, J lost 5 bases, and 10 bases stayed unmatched. The CDR3 is 18 amino acids. The CDR3 protein is CASSLRRLAGGNTGELFF. CDR3 DNA: TGTGCCAGCAGCTTACGTCGGCTAGCGGGAGGTAATACCGGGGAGCTGTTTTTT.

The rearrangement joins TRBV11-2 to TRBJ2-5; TRBD2 matches at 10 bases. V was clipped by 0 bases and J by 5 bases; unmatched bases: 15. This CDR3 contains 19 residues. CDR1 SGHAT and CDR2 FQNNGV come from the germline V gene. CDR3 protein: CASSLDLGRASGSGETQYF. CDR3 DNA sequence: TGTGCCAGCAGCTTAGATCTTGGGCGGGCTAGCGGGAGCGGGGAGACCCAGTACTTC.

Concerning this clone: The sample contains more than one DNA sequence encoding this CDR3. This chain joins TRBV19 and TRBJ2-7; 9 nucleotides line up with TRBD1. The CDR3 extends over 14 amino acids. The V gene end was trimmed by 5 bases and the J gene end by 2 bases; junction bases not matched to a gene: 4. Germline values: CDR1 LNHDA, CDR2 SQIVND (reference sequence). The CDR3 spells CASSPTGGPYEQYF. The CDR3 bases are TGTGCCAGTAGTCCTACAGGGGGCCCCTACGAGCAGTACTTC.

The chain employs TRBV30 and TRBJ2-7; 9 positions agree with TRBD1. The ends lost 0 bases at V and 5 bases at J; junction bases unmatched: 5. The CDR3 runs to 14 residues. CDR1 and CDR2 (germline): GTSNPN, SVGIG (reference sequence). The DNA for the CDR3 is TGTGCCTGGAGTGTAGGTGGACAGGGGAACGAGCAGTACTTC. It codes for CAWSVGGQGNEQYF.

The chain has TRBV28 and TRBJ1-4, with D uncertain. Germline lookup yields CDR1 MDHEN and CDR2 SYDVKM. Trimming left V 5 bases short and J 7 bases short, with 11 bases between. CDR3 length: 13 residues. The CDR3 nucleotides read TGTGCCAGCAGTCAAGACATCGGTGAAAAACTGTTTTTT. Its translation: CASSQDIGEKLFF.

This clone was observed once. The chain employs TRBV11-3 and TRBJ2-7, with TRBD2 matching over 12 bases. Germline loops: CDR1 SGHNT, CDR2 YENEEA. The CDR3 extends over 14 amino acids. V was clipped by 5 bases and J by 3 bases; unmatched bases: 2. CDR3 nucleotide sequence: TGTGCCAGCAGCCCGACTAGCGGGAGCTACGAGCAGTACTTC. This gives the protein CASSPTSGSYEQYF.

The rearrangement links TRBV30 to TRBJ2-1; tentatively, D is TRBD1 (6 bases). This CDR3 comprises 18 residues. Germline CDR1 reads GTSNPN; CDR2 reads SVGIG (reference sequence). Trimming took off 1 base at V and 0 bases at J, with 19 bases between the two ends. The DNA of the CDR3 is TGTGCCTGGAGTGCCTTGAACCGGGACACACGCTCCTACAATGAGCAGTTCTTC. This sequence encodes CAWSALNRDTRSYNEQFF.

A remark on this clone: Other DNA sequences in the same sample also yield this CDR3. The DNA for the CDR3 is TGTGCCAGCAGCCGGACCTACGAGCAGTACTTC. This sequence encodes CASSRTYEQYF. The chain employs TRBV2 and TRBJ2-7, with unresolved D. With 6 bases removed from V and 2 bases from J, the gap between germline ends came to 5 bases. Germline CDR1 reads SNHLY; CDR2 reads FYNNEI. The CDR3 sequence is 11 residues long.

This sequence joins TRBV28 and TRBJ1-1; tentative D call: TRBD1 (6 bases). The V and J ends lost 9 bases and 1 base respectively, with 15 bases between them. The CDR3 covers 14 residues. Germline V CDR1 and CDR2: MDHEN, SYDVKM. The CDR3, as DNA: TGTGCCAGTTGGGGGGCAGGGTGGAACACTGAAGCTTTCTTT. This encodes CASWGAGWNTEAFF.

The rearrangement joins TRBV6-5 to TRBJ2-5; 7 bases align to TRBD2. The CDR3 loop spans 15 amino acids. After removal of 6 bases from V and 5 bases from J, the junction contained 12 bases not matched to a gene. CDR1 and CDR2 from the germline V gene are MNHEY and SVGAGI. CDR3 sequence reads: CASSKGGGPLETQYF. In DNA form, the CDR3 reads TGTGCCAGCAGCAAGGGCGGGGGACCGTTGGAGACCCAGTACTTC.

This sequence joins TRBV29-1 and TRBJ2-5; 8 positions agree with TRBD2. Germline V lookup: CDR1 SQVTM, CDR2 ANQGSEA. V lost 7 bases to trimming and J lost 5 bases; unmatched junction nucleotides: 9. The CDR3 is 13 residues long. The CDR3 protein is CSARGGGRETQYF. The CDR3 DNA follows: TGCAGCGCGCGGGGCGGGGGGCGTGAGACCCAGTACTTC. Full variable domain (missing parts from reference TRBV29-1 and TRBJ2-5): SAVISQKPSRDICQRGTSLTIQCQVDSQVTMMFWYRQQPGQSLTLIATANQGSEATYESGFVIDKFPISRPNLTFSTLTVSNMSPEDSSIYLCSARGGGRETQYFGPGTRLLVL.

The V gene is TRBV6-6, the J gene TRBJ1-1; D gene uncertain. The CDR3 has 13 amino acids. CDR1 and CDR2 (germline): MNHNY, SVGAGI (reference sequence). V lost 5 bases and J 4 bases, leaving 11 bases between the germline ends. The CDR3 reads CASSHLWGTEAFF. The DNA of the CDR3 is TGTGCCAGCAGTCACTTATGGGGCACTGAAGCTTTCTTT.

V is TRBV19 and J is TRBJ1-1; tentative D call: TRBD1 (5 bases). The germline V gene encodes CDR1 LNHDA and CDR2 SQIVND (reference sequence). The CDR3 has 17 amino acids. Trimming removed 9 bases from V and 1 base from J, with 24 bases in between. CDR3 sequence (DNA): TGTGCCAGCTTCCCCCCTAATTCTGGGGCACCGAACACTGAAGCTTTCTTT. Protein sequence: CASFPPNSGAPNTEAFF.

The chain recombines TRBV4-2 with TRBJ2-1; either TRBD1 or TRBD2 may supply D (5 bases each). This CDR3 is 16 amino acids long. Trimming removed 0 bases at V and 4 bases at J, with 13 bases between. Germline CDR1 is LGHNA and CDR2 is YNFKEQ. DNA of the CDR3: TGTGCCAGCAGCCAAGATTATGGGACCCGGTACAATGAGCAGTTCTTC. It yields the protein CASSQDYGTRYNEQFF.

The chain is built from TRBV4-2 and TRBJ2-1; 13 bases line up with TRBD2. The germline V gene encodes CDR1 LGHNA and CDR2 YNFKEQ. The CDR3 length is 16 residues. The ends lost 1 base at V and 8 bases at J; junction bases unmatched: 5. CDR3 DNA sequence: TGTGCCAGCAGCCAAGGACTAGCGGGGGGTTCGGATGAGCAGTTCTTC. It yields the protein CASSQGLAGGSDEQFF.

DNA for the CDR3: TGTGCCAGCAGCGAACCGGGACAGCGTCAGTTCTTC. This sequence encodes CASSEPGQRQFF. This rearrangement joins TRBV7-3 to TRBJ2-1, with 7 bases aligning to TRBD1. This CDR3 is built from 12 residues. Trimming took 5 bases from V and 13 from J; bases not matched to a gene: 8. CDR1 and CDR2 (germline): SGHTA, FQGTGA.

The V and J genes are TRBV28 and TRBJ2-4; 7 bases align to TRBD1. Trimming at V came to 4 bases and at J to 0 bases, leaving 6 bases not matched to a gene. The CDR3 extends over 16 amino acids. Germline CDR1 MDHEN, CDR2 SYDVKM. In nucleotides, the CDR3 is TGTGCCAGCAGTTCTACAGGGGCCCTAGCCAAAAACATTCAGTACTTC. This codes for CASSSTGALAKNIQYF.

This chain connects TRBV6-1 to TRBJ1-1; 8 bases map to TRBD1. This CDR3 is 16 amino acids long. Germline CDR1 is MNHNS and CDR2 is SASEGT. Trimming removed 4 bases from V and 2 bases from J; junction bases left unmatched: 9. CDR3 in DNA: TGTGCCAGCAGTGTCCAGGGGGCGCTTGGTAACACTGAAGCTTTCTTT. It specifies CASSVQGALGNTEAFF.

The chain combines TRBV7-2 with TRBJ2-2; TRBD1 might be the D (5 bases). Germline V gene data show CDR1 as SGHTA and CDR2 as FQGNSA. This CDR3 comprises 16 residues. The V and J ends lost 4 bases and 6 bases respectively, with 18 bases between them. The CDR3 loop reads CASSSRAGLSAGELFF. The CDR3 bases are TGTGCCAGCAGCTCCCGGGCAGGGTTGAGTGCCGGGGAGCTGTTTTTT.

V usage is TRBV2 and J usage is TRBJ1-5, with TRBD1 matching 7 bases. Looked up from germline, CDR1 is SNHLY and CDR2 is FYNNEI. This CDR3 has 16 residues. The trim removed 5 bases at V and 5 bases at J, leaving 12 bases unmatched. CDR3 sequence (DNA): TGTGCCAGCAGTCTACAGGGGCCTTTTCTGCATCAGCCCCAGCATTTT. Translating it yields CASSLQGPFLHQPQHF. The full variable domain, in which reference TRBV2 and TRBJ1-5 provide the parts outside the CDR3, is EPEVTQTPSHQVTQMGQEVILRCVPISNHLYFYWYRQILGQKVEFLVSFYNNEISEKSEIFDDQFSVERPDGSNFTLKIRSTKLEDSAMYFCASSLQGPFLHQPQHFGDGTRLSIL.

This chain connects TRBV28 to TRBJ2-3; 9 nucleotides align to TRBD1. Losses at the gene ends were 4 bases for V and 7 bases for J; bases not matched to a gene: 3. CDR1 MDHEN and CDR2 SYDVKM come from the germline V gene. The CDR3 is 13 amino acids. The CDR3 loop reads CASSWGTGYTQYF. The DNA for the CDR3 is TGTGCCAGCAGTTGGGGGACAGGGTATACGCAGTATTTT.

The J gene is TRBJ2-7, the V gene TRBV20-1; D is unclear. V dropped 5 bases and J dropped 9 bases, with 11 bases sitting between them. The CDR3 loop spans 10 amino acids. Germline-derived CDR1 and CDR2 are DFQATT and SNEGSKA (reference sequence). CDR3 sequence (DNA): TGCAGTGCTGCTAGGTGGTGGCAGTACTTC. Amino acids: CSAARWWQYF.

CDR3 sequence: CATSRGGRITGELFF. DNA of the CDR3: TGTGCCACCAGCAGAGGAGGGCGTATCACCGGGGAGCTGTTTTTT. The V call is TRBV15, the J call TRBJ2-2, with D possibly being TRBD2 (5 bases). The V and J ends lost 1 base and 4 bases respectively, with 10 bases between them. The germline V gene encodes CDR1 LNHNV and CDR2 YYDKDF (reference sequence). There are 15 residues in the CDR3.

This clone was counted between two and nine times. This chain uses TRBV5-1 with TRBJ1-1; a weak D match, TRBD1 (5 bases). Germline V gene lookup returns CDR1 SGHRS and CDR2 YFSETQ. The V and J ends lost 3 bases and 4 bases respectively, with 10 bases between them. This CDR3 comprises 13 residues. The CDR3 spells CASSSGPGTEAFF. The CDR3 coding sequence is TGCGCCAGCAGCTCAGGGCCTGGCACTGAAGCTTTCTTT.

The CDR3 coding sequence is TGTGCCAGCAGCGTTTTCGGACTAGCGGGAGGGGATGAGCAGTTCTTC. Translating gives CASSVFGLAGGDEQFF. This rearrangement joins TRBV9 to TRBJ2-1, with 15 bases lining up with TRBD2. Germline V gives CDR1 SGDLS, CDR2 YYNGEE. The trim removed 2 bases at V and 8 bases at J, leaving 5 bases unmatched. The CDR3 is made up of 16 amino acids.